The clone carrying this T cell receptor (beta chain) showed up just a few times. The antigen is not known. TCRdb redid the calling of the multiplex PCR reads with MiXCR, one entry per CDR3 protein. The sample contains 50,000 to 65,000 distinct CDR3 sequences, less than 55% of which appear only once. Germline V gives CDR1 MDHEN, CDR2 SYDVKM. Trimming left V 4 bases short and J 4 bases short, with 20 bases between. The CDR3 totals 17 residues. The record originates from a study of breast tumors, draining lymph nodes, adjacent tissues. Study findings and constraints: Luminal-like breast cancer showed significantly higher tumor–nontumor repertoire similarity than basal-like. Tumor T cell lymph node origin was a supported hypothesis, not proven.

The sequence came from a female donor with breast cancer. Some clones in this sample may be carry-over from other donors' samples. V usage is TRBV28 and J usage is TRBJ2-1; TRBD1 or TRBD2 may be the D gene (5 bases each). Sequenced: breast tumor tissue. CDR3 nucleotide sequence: TGTGCCAGCAGTTCTGATTCCGGGACGAGGGATTACAATGAGCAGTTCTTC. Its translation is CASSSDSGTRDYNEQFF.